Shown below are 32 T cell receptor beta chains from a single sample sequenced in a study of blood T cell repertoires in COVID-19. TCRdb's copy holds only in-frame clones and misses some; the assay was immunoSEQ multiplex PCR. Among 200,000 or so clones listed, 84% were seen once. The specimen was peripheral blood. Every receptor here comes from a woman aged 70-85 years with active or convalescent COVID-19.

V and J are TRBV6-6 and TRBJ2-7; TRBD2 aligns across 9 bases. CDR3 length equals 19 residues. Germline V gene lookup returns CDR1 MNHNY and CDR2 SVGAGI (reference sequence). V shed 6 bases and J 0 bases; nucleotides not matched to a gene: 18. The CDR3 is CASSSTGATSGRSSYEQYF. The CDR3 nucleotides read TGTGCCAGCAGCTCGACCGGTGCGACTAGCGGAAGGAGCTCCTACGAGCAGTACTTC.

The count of this clone is one. The V call is TRBV28, the J call TRBJ2-3, with 7 bases that match TRBD2. V lost 6 bases to trimming and J lost 3 bases; unmatched junction nucleotides: 3. CDR1 MDHEN and CDR2 SYDVKM come from the germline V gene. CDR3 length: 13 residues. The CDR3 spells CASRDSGTDTQYF. For the CDR3, the DNA is TGTGCCAGCAGAGATAGCGGGACAGATACGCAGTATTTT.

The genes are TRBV7-2 and TRBJ1-1, with 7 bases identical to TRBD1. Germline V gene data show CDR1 as SGHTA and CDR2 as FQGNSA. V shed 7 bases, J shed 4 bases, and the junction held 9 bases outside the gene matches. This CDR3 has 14 amino acids. CDR3 protein: CASTVGQGGTEAFF. The CDR3 DNA reads TGTGCCAGCACCGTTGGGCAGGGGGGCACTGAAGCTTTCTTT.

V and J are TRBV6-5 and TRBJ2-7; 9 bases are shared with TRBD2. V gave up 6 bases and J gave up 1 base; unmatched junction bases: 7. The CDR3 consists of 15 residues. Germline V CDR1 and CDR2: MNHEY, SVGAGI. CDR3 nucleotides: TGTGCCAGCAGCAACGGACTAGCGAGATCCTACGAGCAGTACTTC. Its protein is CASSNGLARSYEQYF.

The chain has TRBV19 and TRBJ2-7; D might be TRBD1 (6 bases). With 5 bases removed from V and 7 bases from J, the gap between germline ends came to 21 bases. Germline V gene sequence: CDR1 LNHDA, CDR2 SQIVND (reference sequence). This CDR3 spans 15 amino acids. The CDR3 here is CASSVTGHSGLEQYF. CDR3 in DNA: TGTGCCAGTAGTGTGACAGGACATTCCGGATTAGAGCAGTACTTC.

The CDR3 is CASSLDTNSYNSPLHF. Here the CDR3 DNA reads TGCGCCAGCAGCCTCGATACAAACTCCTATAATTCACCCCTCCACTTT. The chain carries TRBV5-1 and TRBJ1-6; D is unresolved. Germline assignment: CDR1 SGHRS and CDR2 YFSETQ. V lost 4 bases, J lost 0 bases, and 11 bases lay in between. This CDR3 contains 16 residues.

The chain carries TRBV27 and TRBJ2-3; the D is unclear. The CDR3 has 17 amino acids. Trimming pared 0 bases from V and 0 bases from J, leaving 13 bases between. Germline V gene data show CDR1 as MNHEY and CDR2 as SMNVEV (reference sequence). The CDR3 DNA reads as TGTGCCAGCAGTTTATCGTCGGTGGTTCTTAGCACAGATACGCAGTATTTT. Encoded protein: CASSLSSVVLSTDTQYF.

The chain recombines TRBV5-6 with TRBJ1-4; TRBD1 aligns across 8 bases. This CDR3 is 15 amino acids long. The V and J ends lost 5 bases and 8 bases, in that order; junction bases with no gene match: 11. Germline lookup yields CDR1 SGHDT and CDR2 YYEEEE. As DNA, the CDR3 is TGTGCCAGCAGTCCCGGGACAGGTCAAGAAGAAAAACTGTTTTTT. This codes for CASSPGTGQEEKLFF.

The chain joins TRBV19 to TRBJ1-4, with a tentative D call TRBD1 (5 bases). From germline, CDR1 is LNHDA and CDR2 SQIVND (reference sequence). The CDR3 loop spans 15 amino acids. V was trimmed by 5 bases and J by 0 bases, leaving 10 bases between them. CDR3 in amino acids: CASSPGGSTNEKLFF. Written as DNA, the CDR3 is TGTGCCAGTAGTCCCGGGGGGTCAACTAATGAAAAACTGTTTTTT.

This chain uses TRBV7-9 with TRBJ2-1; 8 bases are shared with TRBD1. This CDR3 is built from 16 residues. The germline V gene has CDR1 SEHNR and CDR2 FQNEAQ (reference sequence). V was clipped by 5 bases and J by 7 bases; unmatched bases: 13. The CDR3 here is CASSIWGQVTGNEQFF. In DNA form, the CDR3 reads TGTGCCAGCAGCATCTGGGGACAGGTCACGGGGAATGAGCAGTTCTTC.

The chain uses TRBV28 and TRBJ1-2; TRBD1 is a possible D gene (5 bases). V shed 3 bases and J shed 4 bases, with 9 bases lying between them. Germline-derived CDR1 and CDR2 are MDHEN and SYDVKM. CDR3 length: 13 amino acids. Written as DNA, the CDR3 is TGTGCCAGCAGTTTTGGGCAGGGCTATGGCTACACCTTC. It encodes CASSFGQGYGYTF.

The chain combines TRBV21-1 with TRBJ2-5; no DNA check was done on the table's D call, TRBD2. TRBV21-1 is termed a pseudogene. The CDR3 extends over 14 amino acids. CDR3 coding DNA: TGTGCCAGCAGCAAAGATGCGAGCCCCGGGACCCAGTACTTC. Encoded protein: CASSKDASPGTQYF.

The chain carries TRBV29-1 and TRBJ1-1, with no clear D. Per germline, CDR1 SQVTM and CDR2 ANQGSEA. This CDR3 has 13 residues. The V and J ends lost 4 bases and 4 bases respectively, with 13 bases between them. The CDR3 reads CSVVTSLTTEAFF. The CDR3 DNA reads as TGCAGCGTTGTGACATCATTAACCACTGAAGCTTTCTTT.

This sequence joins TRBV19 and TRBJ2-1; TRBD2 aligns across 10 bases. This CDR3 is 15 amino acids long. From germline, CDR1 is LNHDA and CDR2 SQIVND (reference sequence). Trimming took 6 bases from V and 9 from J; bases not matched to a gene: 11. CDR3 sequence reads: CASSQSPSGRGEQFF. The CDR3, as DNA: TGTGCCAGTAGCCAAAGTCCTAGCGGGAGAGGTGAGCAGTTCTTC.

This rearrangement joins TRBV5-4 to TRBJ2-3; TRBD2 matches 10 bases. The J segment lost 2 bases and the V segment lost 6 bases, leaving 3 bases of the junction unmatched. Germline V gene lookup returns CDR1 SGHNT and CDR2 YYREEE (reference sequence). The CDR3 is 14 amino acids. CDR3 sequence reads: CASKLAGVTDTQYF. The CDR3 nucleotides read TGTGCCAGCAAGCTAGCGGGAGTCACAGATACGCAGTATTTT. Together with reference TRBV5-4 and TRBJ2-3, the CDR3 gives the full variable domain: ETGVTQSPTHLIKTRGQQVTLRCSSQSGHNTVSWYQQALGQGPQFIFQYYREEENGRGNFPPRFSGLQFPNYSSELNVNALELDDSALYLCASKLAGVTDTQYFGPGTRLTVL.

CDR3 sequence (DNA): TGTGCCACCAGCAGAGACCACAGGGGCCCGGGGGTGAACACTGAAGCTTTCTTT. This codes for CATSRDHRGPGVNTEAFF. V and J are TRBV15 and TRBJ1-1, with 7 bases identical to TRBD1. CDR1 and CDR2 (germline): LNHNV, YYDKDF (reference sequence). V lost 0 bases to trimming and J lost 0 bases; unmatched junction nucleotides: 10. CDR3 size: 18 residues.

This clone was counted a single time. The V and J genes are TRBV2 and TRBJ2-2; D ambiguous. Looked up from germline, CDR1 is SNHLY and CDR2 is FYNNEI. This CDR3 contains 13 residues. Between the trimmed V and J ends, which lost 7 bases and 4 bases, there was a span of 10 bases. The CDR3 protein is CASMRLSTGELFF. The CDR3 DNA sequence: TGTGCCAGCATGAGATTGAGCACCGGGGAGCTGTTTTTT.

This chain joins TRBV7-9 and TRBJ1-1, with 10 bases identical to TRBD1. The germline V gene encodes CDR1 SEHNR and CDR2 FQNEAQ (reference sequence). This CDR3 is 18 amino acids long. J gave up 3 bases and V 5 bases, and 15 bases lay outside the gene matches. The CDR3 DNA follows: TGTGCCAGCAGCACATTGGGACAGGGGCAATTCAGGGACACTGAAGCTTTCTTT. Translated, it gives CASSTLGQGQFRDTEAFF.

The chain recombines TRBV19 with TRBJ2-7, with D possibly TRBD2 on 5 matching bases. V was shortened by 7 bases and J by 0 bases, with 16 bases between the two germline ends. The CDR3 covers 15 residues. Germline CDR1 and CDR2: LNHDA and SQIVND (reference sequence). The CDR3 loop is CASNPLAGSSYEQYF. The CDR3 bases are TGTGCCAGTAACCCCCTGGCGGGTAGCTCCTACGAGCAGTACTTC.

The genes are TRBV6-5 and TRBJ1-5; the D gene is possibly TRBD1 (5 bases). The V end lost 1 base, the J end lost 6 bases, and 10 bases lay between the germline ends. The CDR3 has 14 residues. Germline lookup yields CDR1 MNHEY and CDR2 SVGAGI. The CDR3 spells CASSYFSGSQPQHF. CDR3 nucleotides: TGTGCCAGCAGTTACTTCTCAGGGTCTCAGCCCCAGCATTTT.

This clone was seen a single time. The rearrangement joins TRBV3-1 (or the pseudogene TRBV3-2) to TRBJ1-1; 10 nucleotides line up with TRBD1. J lost 6 bases, V lost 4 bases, and 5 bases had no gene match. The CDR3 spans 14 residues. The germline CDR1 and CDR2 sequences are LGHDT and YNNKEL (reference sequence). Here the CDR3 DNA reads TGTGCCAGCAGCCTGACAGGGGGCAATTCTGAAGCTTTCTTT. The encoded protein is CASSLTGGNSEAFF.

This clone was picked up one time. The rearrangement joins TRBV12-3 or TRBV12-4 to TRBJ2-6; D unclear. The length of the CDR3 is 13 residues. V lost 8 bases to trimming and J lost 1 base, with 6 bases between them. For the CDR3, the DNA is TGTGCCAGCGGGCGATCTGGGGCCAACGTCCTGACTTTC. Translating it yields CASGRSGANVLTF.

This clone was observed a single time. The chain has TRBV5-1 and TRBJ2-1; D is undetermined. Germline CDR1 is SGHRS and CDR2 is YFSETQ. V shed 5 bases and J shed 3 bases, with 3 bases lying between them. The length of the CDR3 is 11 residues. The CDR3 spells CASSIYNEQFF. The CDR3 nucleotides read TGCGCCAGCAGTATCTACAATGAGCAGTTCTTC.

The chain carries TRBV18 and TRBJ2-3; 9 positions agree with TRBD2. Germline V CDR1 and CDR2: KGHSH, LQKENI. Trimming cost V 3 bases and J 4 bases; bases outside gene matches: 2. This CDR3 has 14 amino acids. The DNA for the CDR3 is TGTGCCAGCTCACCGGGACTAGCCTCAGATACGCAGTATTTT. Translated, it gives CASSPGLASDTQYF.

The J gene is TRBJ2-5, the V gene TRBV2; 8 nucleotides align to TRBD2. The CDR3 runs to 16 residues. With V trimmed by 5 bases and J by 0 bases, 8 bases remained unmatched. Germline CDR1 SNHLY, CDR2 FYNNEI. The DNA for the CDR3 is TGTGCCAGCAGTTTACCGGGACTAGGGGACCAAGAGACCCAGTACTTC. Protein sequence: CASSLPGLGDQETQYF. Filled out from reference TRBV2 and TRBJ2-5, the complete variable domain reads EPEVTQTPSHQVTQMGQEVILRCVPISNHLYFYWYRQILGQKVEFLVSFYNNEISEKSEIFDDQFSVERPDGSNFTLKIRSTKLEDSAMYFCASSLPGLGDQETQYFGPGTRLLVL.

This clone was observed a handful of times. This same CDR3 is encoded by further DNA sequences in the sample. The chain uses TRBV4-2 and TRBJ2-3, with 11 bases that match TRBD2. Germline CDR1 reads LGHNA; CDR2 reads YNFKEQ. The V segment lost 1 base and the J segment 0 bases; nucleotides outside the gene matches: 3. The CDR3 contains 17 residues. For the CDR3, the DNA is TGTGCCAGCAGCCAAGCGCTAGCGGGAGGAAGCACAGATACGCAGTATTTT. This codes for CASSQALAGGSTDTQYF.

This chain connects TRBV5-1 to TRBJ2-3; a weak D match, TRBD1 (5 bases). The germline gives CDR1 SGHRS, CDR2 YFSETQ. Trimming left V 0 bases short and J 6 bases short, with 14 bases between. The CDR3 is 15 amino acids. As DNA, the CDR3 is TGCGCCAGCAGCTTGGAGGGCAGGGTGTCGGATACGCAGTATTTT. Amino acids: CASSLEGRVSDTQYF.

This chain links TRBV10-3 with TRBJ1-1, with unresolved D. Germline-derived CDR1 and CDR2 are ENHRY and SYGVKD. V lost 6 bases and J lost 1, with 9 bases in between. The CDR3 totals 13 residues. In nucleotides, the CDR3 is TGTGCCATCAGACGCGGCTGGAACACTGAAGCTTTCTTT. Protein: CAIRRGWNTEAFF.

The rearrangement links TRBV24-1 to TRBJ2-2; weak D call: TRBD1 (6 bases). The CDR3 runs to 14 residues. V lost 5 bases and J lost 4, with 10 bases in between. CDR1 and CDR2 from the germline V gene are KGHDR and SFDVKD. CDR3 protein: CATSGEGGTGELFF. The DNA of the CDR3 is TGTGCCACCAGTGGGGAAGGGGGCACCGGGGAGCTGTTTTTT.

The chain employs TRBV5-1 and TRBJ2-1, with TRBD1 identical over 7 bases. CDR1 and CDR2 (germline): SGHRS, YFSETQ. The CDR3 is 14 amino acids. With 4 bases clipped from V and 4 bases from J, the junction kept 5 bases outside the gene matches. The CDR3 loop reads CASSQGDSYNEQFF. The CDR3 region has the DNA TGCGCCAGCAGCCAGGGGGACAGTTACAATGAGCAGTTCTTC.

This clone was counted a single time. The V and J genes are TRBV7-3 and TRBJ2-1, with D uncertain. With 4 bases removed from V and 8 bases from J, the gap between germline ends came to 9 bases. CDR1 is SGHTA, CDR2 FQGTGA, per germline. This CDR3 is built from 12 residues. Here the CDR3 reads CASSSSTYEQFF. The CDR3 nucleotides read TGTGCCAGCAGCTCCAGTACGTATGAGCAGTTCTTC.

The chain carries TRBV14 and TRBJ2-3, with D perhaps matching TRBD1 (6 bases). CDR3 size: 16 residues. Germline lookup yields CDR1 SGHDN and CDR2 FVKESK. Trimming stripped 0 bases from V and 2 bases from J, with 12 bases between. CDR3 sequence reads: CASSQEKGTITDTQYF. The CDR3 DNA sequence: TGTGCCAGCAGCCAAGAGAAGGGGACAATCACAGATACGCAGTATTTT.